This TCR beta chain was identified during a study of CD8 T cells in ankylosing spondylitis. TCRdb called the 5' RACE reads again in MiXCR, with one record for every CDR3 protein. The sample shows 210,000 or so distinct CDR3 sequences, 8.2% of them seen only once. Study-wide results and caveats: What seemed typical of ankylosing spondylitis blood was a TCR beta motif built from 8 or 9 highly homologous variants.

This clonotype was counted many times. The antigen is not known. The V end lost 2 bases, the J end lost 5 bases, and 7 bases lay between the germline ends. This CDR3 contains 13 residues. Germline CDR1 and CDR2: ENHRY and SYGVKD. V usage is TRBV10-3 and J usage is TRBJ2-1; unclear D gene. The receptor was derived from a female donor with ankylosing spondylitis or in good health (not recorded which). The sample taken for sequencing was blood, either unsorted or a sorted T cell fraction (not recorded which). CDR3: CAISEGRHNEQFF. Written as DNA, the CDR3 is TGTGCCATCAGTGAGGGTCGTCACAATGAGCAGTTCTTC.